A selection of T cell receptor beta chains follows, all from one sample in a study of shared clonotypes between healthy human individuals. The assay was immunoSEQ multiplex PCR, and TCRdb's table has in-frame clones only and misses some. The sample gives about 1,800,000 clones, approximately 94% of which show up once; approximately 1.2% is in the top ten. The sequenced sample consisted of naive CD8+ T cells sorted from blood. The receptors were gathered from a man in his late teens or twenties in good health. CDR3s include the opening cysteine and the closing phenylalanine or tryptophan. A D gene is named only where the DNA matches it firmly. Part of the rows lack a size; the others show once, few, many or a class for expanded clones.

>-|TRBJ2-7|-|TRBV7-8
TGTGCCAGCAGCTTAGGGGTTGGCCCCGTTGTCTCCTACGAGCAGTACTTC
CASSLGVGPVVSYEQYF
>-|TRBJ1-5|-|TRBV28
TGTGCCAGCAGTCTCTCCTTGGGGGGGGAGGACAATCAGCCCCAGCATTTT
CASSLSLGGEDNQPQHF
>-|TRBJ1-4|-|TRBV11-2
TGTGCCAGCAGCTTAGATGACAGTCGGACTAATGAAAAACTGTTTTTT
CASSLDDSRTNEKLFF
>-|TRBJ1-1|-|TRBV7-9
TGTGCCAGCAGCTTAGGTAGTCAGGGGAACACTGAAGCTTTCTTT
CASSLGSQGNTEAFF
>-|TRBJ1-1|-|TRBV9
TGTGCCAGCAGCGTAGCAGGAGGGGGGTCTGAAGCTTTCTTT
CASSVAGGGSEAFF
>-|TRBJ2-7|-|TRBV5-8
TGTGCCAGCAGCTTGTTTAGCTCCTACGAGCAGTACTTC
CASSLFSSYEQYF
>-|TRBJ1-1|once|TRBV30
TGTGCCTGGAGTATAAAACTGACACTCATGAACACTGAAGCTTTCTTT
CAWSIKLTLMNTEAFF
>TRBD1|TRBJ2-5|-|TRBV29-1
TGCAGCGTTGAAGTGTTTGACAGGGGGGAGACCCAGTACTTC
CSVEVFDRGETQYF
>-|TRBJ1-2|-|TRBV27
TGTGCCAGTAATGACGGATATGGCTACACCTTC
CASNDGYGYTF
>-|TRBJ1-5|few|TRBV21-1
TGTGCCAGCAGCACAGAGGCAGCTTCTTCATACAATCAGCCCCAGCATTTT
CASSTEAASSYNQPQHF
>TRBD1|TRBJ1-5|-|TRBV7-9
TGTGCCAGCAGCCTACAGGGGGAGGGCAATCAGCCCCAGCATTTT
CASSLQGEGNQPQHF
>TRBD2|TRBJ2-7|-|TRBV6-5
TGTGCCAGCAGTTACGGGGCGGGAGAGACCTACGAGCAGTACTTC
CASSYGAGETYEQYF
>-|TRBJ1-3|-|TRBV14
TGTGCCAGCAGCCAAGTAGAGTTTGCCGGAAACACCATATATTTT
CASSQVEFAGNTIYF
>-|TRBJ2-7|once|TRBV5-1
TGCGCCAGCAGCGCCGGGACGGGCCTCCGGGCCGAGCAGTACTTC
CASSAGTGLRAEQYF
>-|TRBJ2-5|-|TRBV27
TGTGCCAGCAGTTTAAATGGGCAGGAGACCCAGTACTTC
CASSLNGQETQYF
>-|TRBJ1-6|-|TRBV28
TGTGCCAGCACCGCCAGTACGACCTATAATTCACCCCTCCACTTT
CASTASTTYNSPLHF
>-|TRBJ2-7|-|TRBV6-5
TGTGCCAGCAGTTACTCTCCACCGGAGACCTACGAGCAGTACTTC
CASSYSPPETYEQYF
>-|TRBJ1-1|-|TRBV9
TGTGCCAGCAGCTCCGGGCAGTTAGGTGAAGCTTTCTTT
CASSSGQLGEAFF
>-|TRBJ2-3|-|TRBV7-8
TGTGCCAGCAGCTTAGAGGCTAGACTTAGCACAGATACGCAGTATTTT
CASSLEARLSTDTQYF
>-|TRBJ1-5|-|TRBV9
TGTGCCAGCAGCGTAGGGGGCTTAGTGAATCAGCCCCAGCATTTT
CASSVGGLVNQPQHF
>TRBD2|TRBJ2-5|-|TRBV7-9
TGTGCCAGCAGCCCCGGGGAGGGAGGACGGGAGACCCAGTACTTC
CASSPGEGGRETQYF
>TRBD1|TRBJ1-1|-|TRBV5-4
TGTGCCAGCAGCTCACCGGGACAGGGGAAGAACACTGAAGCTTTCTTT
CASSSPGQGKNTEAFF
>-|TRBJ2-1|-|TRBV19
TGTGCCAGTAGTATTAAACCGGGACTCAACTACAATGAGCAGTTCTTC
CASSIKPGLNYNEQFF
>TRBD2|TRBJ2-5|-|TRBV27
TGTGCCAGCCAGACTAGCGGGGGGGTGGAGACCCAGTACTTC
CASQTSGGVETQYF
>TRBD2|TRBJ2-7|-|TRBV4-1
TGCGCCAGCAGCCTCACTAGCGGGGGGGCCTTTCCCGAGCAGTACTTC
CASSLTSGGAFPEQYF
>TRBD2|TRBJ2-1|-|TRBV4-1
TGCGCCAGCAGCCATTACGGGACTAAGGATGAGCAGTTCTTC
CASSHYGTKDEQFF
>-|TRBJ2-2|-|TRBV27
TGTGCCAGCAGTTCTGACGGGAGCTGGGGGGAGCTGTTTTTT
CASSSDGSWGELFF
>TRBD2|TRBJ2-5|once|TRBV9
TGTGCCAGCAGCGTAGCGGGAGGCTTGGAGACCCAGTACTTC
CASSVAGGLETQYF
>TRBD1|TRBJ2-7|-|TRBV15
TGTGCCACCAGCAGAGGATTGAACAGGGGAGAAGAGCAGTACTTC
CATSRGLNRGEEQYF
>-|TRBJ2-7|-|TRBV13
TGTGCCAGCAGCTTGGCGGACAGCTCCCCCTACGAGCAGTACTTC
CASSLADSSPYEQYF
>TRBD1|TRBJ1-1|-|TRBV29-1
TGCAGCTCCCTCCCCCCGACAGGGGGTGTTGCTGAAGCTTTCTTT
CSSLPPTGGVAEAFF
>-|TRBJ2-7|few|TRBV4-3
TGCGCCAGCAGCCAAGAGGCAGAATACGAGCAGTACTTC
CASSQEAEYEQYF
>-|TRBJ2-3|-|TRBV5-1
TGCGCCAGCAGCATGACAGTCCTCCTTAGCACAGATACGCAGTATTTT
CASSMTVLLSTDTQYF
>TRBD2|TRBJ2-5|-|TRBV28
TGTGCCAGCAGTTCTCGACTAGCGGCGCAAGAGACCCAGTACTTC
CASSSRLAAQETQYF
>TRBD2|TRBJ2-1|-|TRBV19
TGTGCCAGTAGTATAGCTTTCGGACTAGGACCCCACAATGAGCAGTTCTTC
CASSIAFGLGPHNEQFF
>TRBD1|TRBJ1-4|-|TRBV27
TGTGCCAGCAGTTTTCTCGGGACAGGGTATGAAAAACTGTTTTTT
CASSFLGTGYEKLFF